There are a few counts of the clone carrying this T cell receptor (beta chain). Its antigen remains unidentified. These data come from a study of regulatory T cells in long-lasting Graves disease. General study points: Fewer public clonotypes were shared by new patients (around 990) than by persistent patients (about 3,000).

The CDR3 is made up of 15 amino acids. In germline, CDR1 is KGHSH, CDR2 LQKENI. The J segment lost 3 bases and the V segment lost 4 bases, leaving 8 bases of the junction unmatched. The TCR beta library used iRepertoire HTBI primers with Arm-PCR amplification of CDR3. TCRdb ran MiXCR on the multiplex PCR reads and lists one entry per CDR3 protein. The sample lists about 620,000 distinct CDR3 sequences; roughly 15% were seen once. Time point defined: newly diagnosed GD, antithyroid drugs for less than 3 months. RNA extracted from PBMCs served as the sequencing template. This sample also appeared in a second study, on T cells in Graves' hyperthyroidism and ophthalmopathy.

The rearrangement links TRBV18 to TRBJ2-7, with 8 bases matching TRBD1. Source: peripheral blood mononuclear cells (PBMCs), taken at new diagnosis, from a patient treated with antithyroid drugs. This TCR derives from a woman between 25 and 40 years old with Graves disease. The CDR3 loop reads CASSLTRTGNYEQYF. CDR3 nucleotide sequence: TGTGCCAGCTCACTAACGCGGACAGGGAACTACGAGCAGTACTTC.